Here is one T cell receptor beta chain with its context. This sample is drawn from a study of blood T cell repertoires in COVID-19. Study-wide background: Spain, Italy and the United States supplied samples that represented acute and convalescent COVID-19. T cells, B-cell-depleted T cells, or PBMCs provided the cDNA or gDNA that served as material.

Authors' data handling: The assay estimated nucleated cells by amplifying reference gene primers. Repertoires were generated with immunoSEQ multiplex PCR, while TCRdb's copy carries only in-frame clones and drops some. Clone size and V and J calls were adopted from that table, with D and trimming inferred from the DNA. The data show more than 150,000 clones, 75% to 85% seen once. Germline V gene sequence: CDR1 LNHDA, CDR2 SQIVND (reference sequence). The CDR3 is 16 residues long. V dropped 0 bases and J dropped 5; count of bases not matched to a gene: 6. The chain links TRBV19 to TRBJ2-2; 7 nucleotides line up with TRBD1. The sequencing sample was made of peripheral blood. The clonotype was recovered from a man aged 60 to 75 with acute or convalescent COVID-19. The CDR3 loop reads CASSIDQGVSTGELFF. The CDR3, as DNA: TGTGCCAGTAGTATAGATCAGGGGGTATCGACCGGGGAGCTGTTTTTT.